These 12 T cell receptor beta chains share one sample of origin, sequenced in a study of graft-versus-host responses after intestinal transplantation. Clones were read by immunoSEQ multiplex PCR, and TCRdb kept only the in-frame ones, dropping some. Of about 39,000 clones listed, over 90% are singletons. No cognate antigen is known for these TCRs. The sample consisted of unstimulated CD8+ T cells sorted from spleen or lymph node cells, taken before transplant. The receptors come from a human donor who was the organ donor for an intestinal transplant.

The chain's CDR3 is CASSRGVGMETQYF. In nucleotides, the CDR3 is TGCGCCAGCAGCCGGGGGGTAGGGATGGAGACCCAGTACTTC. V is TRBV4-1 and J is TRBJ2-5, with D tentatively TRBD2 (6 bases). Trimming removed 4 bases from V and 5 bases from J, with 14 bases in between. There are 14 residues in the CDR3. Germline CDR1 MGHRA, CDR2 YSYEKL.

With regard to this clone: This same CDR3 is encoded by further DNA sequences in the sample. The CDR3 coding sequence is TGTGCCAGCAGCTTAGTTGGCAGGGGTGCTGAGGAGACCCAGTACTTC. Its translation: CASSLVGRGAEETQYF. V is TRBV7-9 and J is TRBJ2-5; the D gene is possibly TRBD1 (6 bases). The CDR3 length is 16 residues. CDR1 and CDR2 from the germline V gene are SEHNR and FQNEAQ (reference sequence). Trimming cost V 1 base and J 5 bases, with 17 bases left between them.

The rearrangement joins TRBV7-2 to TRBJ2-1; 7 nucleotides line up with TRBD2. Trimming took 2 bases from V and 6 from J; bases not matched to a gene: 10. The length of the CDR3 is 16 residues. Per the germline V gene, CDR1 is SGHTA and CDR2 is FQGNSA. CDR3 coding DNA: TGTGCCAGCAGCTTATACCCAGGACTAGTCCCCAATGAGCAGTTCTTC. Protein sequence: CASSLYPGLVPNEQFF.

This chain joins TRBV7-9 and TRBJ1-1; unclear D gene. V lost 5 bases, J lost 0 bases, and 7 bases lay in between. CDR1 is SEHNR and CDR2 is FQNEAQ in the germline V gene (reference sequence). CDR3 length: 13 residues. The CDR3 DNA sequence: TGTGCCAGCAGCCCCGAGATGAACACTGAAGCTTTCTTT. Translated: CASSPEMNTEAFF.

This clone was seen a single time. This chain connects TRBV2 to TRBJ2-2; 7 bases match TRBD2. Trimming took 2 bases from V and 5 from J; bases not matched to a gene: 11. CDR3 length: 17 amino acids. Germline loops: CDR1 SNHLY, CDR2 FYNNEI. The CDR3 region has the DNA TGTGCCAGCAGTGAATCTTCGGAGACTAGCACAACCGGGGAGCTGTTTTTT. Translated, it gives CASSESSETSTTGELFF.

This clone was seen only once. V gene TRBV4-3 combines with J gene TRBJ2-7; 9 bases map to TRBD1. CDR1 is LGHNA, CDR2 YSLEER, per germline. CDR3 size: 15 residues. Trimming cost V 4 bases and J 5 bases; bases outside gene matches: 9. CDR3 DNA: TGCGCCAGCAGCCGAGAGGTGACAGGGGGAGACGAGCAGTACTTC. The encoded protein is CASSREVTGGDEQYF.

V is TRBV4-1 and J is TRBJ2-7; 8 nucleotides align to TRBD2. Unmatched junction bases numbered 11, after V lost 4 bases and J lost 3 bases. CDR3 length: 16 amino acids. The germline CDR1 and CDR2 sequences are MGHRA and YSYEKL. Written as DNA, the CDR3 is TGCGCCAGCAGCCGCTCCGTGCGGGAGGTTGGCTACGAGCAGTACTTC. The encoded protein is CASSRSVREVGYEQYF.

The chain employs TRBV7-9 and TRBJ2-5; possibly TRBD2 for D (6 bases). V was shortened by 1 base and J by 4 bases, with 19 bases between the two germline ends. The CDR3 sequence is 17 residues long. Germline lookup yields CDR1 SEHNR and CDR2 FQNEAQ (reference sequence). The CDR3 nucleotides read TGTGCCAGCAGCTTAGATTCGGTGGAGGGGCCGGGAGAGACCCAGTACTTC. This gives the protein CASSLDSVEGPGETQYF.

V is TRBV5-1 and J is TRBJ2-7, with 7 positions matching TRBD1. From germline, CDR1 is SGHRS and CDR2 YFSETQ. The CDR3 length is 17 residues. V lost 2 bases to trimming and J lost 5 bases; unmatched junction nucleotides: 16. The CDR3 DNA sequence: TGCGCCAGCAGCTTTAAAATAAGAGAGACAGGGACCGACGAGCAGTACTTC. Amino acids: CASSFKIRETGTDEQYF.

The chain recombines TRBV10-3 with TRBJ2-1, with 8 positions matching TRBD1. Per the germline V gene, CDR1 is ENHRY and CDR2 is SYGVKD. J lost 1 base, V lost 6 bases, and 17 bases had no gene match. The CDR3 totals 19 residues. The CDR3 is CAIRDRVTTAHISYNEQFF. The CDR3 DNA sequence: TGTGCCATCAGGGACAGGGTAACAACGGCGCATATTTCCTACAATGAGCAGTTCTTC.

The rearrangement links TRBV10-3 to TRBJ2-2, with 9 bases fitting TRBD2. V lost 2 bases and J lost 4; bases outside the gene matches: 11. Per germline, CDR1 ENHRY and CDR2 SYGVKD. There are 18 residues in the CDR3. CDR3 sequence: CAISERLAGLAGTGELFF. The CDR3 nucleotides are TGTGCCATCAGTGAGAGGCTAGCGGGACTGGCGGGCACCGGGGAGCTGTTTTTT.

The chain couples TRBV19 to TRBJ2-3; 8 bases map to TRBD2. V lost 4 bases to trimming and J lost 4 bases; unmatched junction nucleotides: 4. This CDR3 has 14 residues. Germline values: CDR1 LNHDA, CDR2 SQIVND (reference sequence). As DNA, the CDR3 is TGTGCCAGTAGTACCCAAGCGGGAGCAGATACGCAGTATTTT. Its protein is CASSTQAGADTQYF. Supplemented by reference TRBV19 and TRBJ2-3, the full variable domain reads DGGITQSPKYLFRKEGQNVTLSCEQNLNHDAMYWYRQDPGQGLRLIYYSQIVNDFQKGDIAEGYSVSREKKESFPLTVTSAQKNPTAFYLCASSTQAGADTQYFGPGTRLTVL.